Following are 4 T cell receptor beta chains from one sample sequenced in a study of blood T cells in healthy people across ages. For the second PCR, which ran for about 6 to 12 cycles, a sample-barcoded 5' primer and a J-beta primer mix were used. TCRdb processed the 5' RACE reads anew with MiXCR; each CDR3 protein has one entry. The data show about 600,000 distinct CDR3 sequences, with around 48% seen just once and about 26% held by the top ten. The sequencing sample was made of blood. Source of these receptors: a man aged 80 or over in good health.

This clonotype turned up a few times. The chain carries TRBV28 and TRBJ2-7, with D perhaps TRBD1 (5 bases). This CDR3 is 12 amino acids long. V lost 7 bases, J lost 4 bases, and 11 bases lay in between. Germline CDR1 MDHEN, CDR2 SYDVKM. The CDR3 sequence is CASKAGRYEQYF. The CDR3 region has the DNA TGTGCCAGCAAGGCAGGGCGTTACGAGCAGTACTTC.

This chain uses TRBV7-3 with TRBJ2-1; tentatively, D is TRBD2 (6 bases). CDR3 length: 13 amino acids. Looked up from germline, CDR1 is SGHTA and CDR2 is FQGTGA. Trimming shortened V by 5 bases and J by 8 bases, and 13 bases separated the two germline ends. CDR3 sequence: CASSRSPGDEQFF. The CDR3, as DNA: TGTGCCAGCAGCCGCTCGCCGGGGGATGAGCAGTTCTTC.

The CDR3 DNA is TGTGCCAGCAGCGCAAACAGGGGTAGCACAGATACGCAGTATTTT. Its translation: CASSANRGSTDTQYF. J is TRBJ2-3 and V is TRBV7-2, with TRBD1 matching over 7 bases. Germline values: CDR1 SGHTA, CDR2 FQGNSA. Losses at the gene ends were 5 bases for V and 0 bases for J; bases not matched to a gene: 5. The CDR3 runs 15 residues.

The chain joins TRBV15 to TRBJ1-4, with D possibly matching TRBD1 (6 bases). Trimming shortened V by 0 bases and J by 8 bases, and 10 bases separated the two germline ends. The CDR3 is made up of 14 amino acids. Germline V lookup: CDR1 LNHNV, CDR2 YYDKDF (reference sequence). The CDR3 region is CATSRDRGWEKLFF. In nucleotides, the CDR3 is TGTGCCACCAGCAGAGACAGGGGATGGGAAAAACTGTTTTTT.